This TCR beta chain was observed in a study of response to subunit inactivated influenza vaccine. General study findings and limits: New T cells are recruited in small numbers by each seasonal influenza vaccination, according to the authors' suggestion.

The table lists this clonotype with a few counts. Its antigen is unknown. TCRdb used MiXCR to reprocess the RT-PCR reads, holding one entry per CDR3 protein. The table includes more than 550,000 distinct CDR3 sequences, 10% to 15% detected once. This CDR3 comprises 16 residues. Trimming took off 6 bases at V and 7 bases at J, with 22 bases between the two ends. CDR1 is SGHDN and CDR2 is FVKESK in the germline V gene. The material sequenced was PBMCs from blood, taken on the day of vaccination. The gene calls are TRBV14 and TRBJ2-1; D might be TRBD2 (6 bases). The clonotype was recovered from a man aged 45-60 years who received an inactivated influenza vaccine. DNA for the CDR3: TGTGCCAGCAGACGGGGGAGTAAAGAGATTGTGAATGAGCAGTTCTTC. It yields the protein CASRRGSKEIVNEQFF.